This entry features one T cell receptor (beta chain) sequence. What it binds is unknown. It was with 60 Vbeta and 13 Jbeta primers that the PCR ran. Profiling relied on immunoSEQ multiplex PCR, and the TCRdb table lists in-frame clones only, not all of them. The data contain roughly 140,000 clones, about 85% of them seen just once; the ten biggest clones take up approximately 2.5%. V gave up 3 bases and J gave up 2 bases, with 11 bases separating them. This CDR3 has 15 amino acids. Germline V gene lookup returns CDR1 SNHLY and CDR2 FYNNEI. This entry belongs to a study of cytomegalovirus exposure and HLA in healthy donors. Overall study results and limits: With later analysis, a missense DCLRE1C variant became linked to TCR beta V- and J-gene trimming.

The chain combines TRBV2 with TRBJ1-5; perhaps TRBD1 as D (5 bases). This TCR was sampled from a woman between 18 and 30 years old in good health and CMV-seronegative. The specimen was PBMCs. The CDR3 DNA sequence: TGTGCCAGCAGTGACTCAGGGTACGGCAATCAGCCCCAGCATTTT. Its translation: CASSDSGYGNQPQHF.